This T cell receptor beta chain was captured by sequencing in a study of T cells after yellow fever vaccination. Looking at the study overall: Fractions low in cell number were prepared with SMART-Seq v4 Ultra Low Input. Study observations and caveats: The booster saw the reappearance of most primary-vaccination clones (approximately 97% CD4, around 88% CD8).

Concerning this clonotype itself: No antigen is known for it.

TCR cDNA, made by 5'RACE template switching, carried an added universal primer site and UMIs. Each CDR3 protein is one row after TCRdb ran MiXCR on the 5' RACE reads. The sample lists nearly 550,000 distinct CDR3 sequences, roughly 21% seen once, with roughly an eighth in the top ten. Germline CDR1 reads SGHRS; CDR2 reads YFSETQ. Trimming cost V 4 bases and J 5 bases; bases outside gene matches: 12. This CDR3 contains 16 residues. The starting material was PBMCs, obtained 15 days after the yellow fever booster vaccination. This chain joins TRBV5-1 and TRBJ2-4; the match to TRBD2 covers 7 bases. The TCR was taken from a man aged 25-45 years who received the YFV17D yellow fever vaccine. DNA of the CDR3: TGCGCCAGCAGCCACGAGACTCGGGGAGGGGAAAACATTCAGTACTTC. Its protein is CASSHETRGGENIQYF.